This paragraph reports one T cell receptor beta chain. The data stem from a study of blood T cell repertoires in COVID-19. Turning to the study itself: Samples of COVID-19 (acute and convalescent) were obtained from the United States, Italy and Spain. PBMCs, B-cell-depleted T cells, or T cells were the source of the cDNA or gDNA that made up the material.

Trimming stripped 5 bases from V and 7 bases from J, with 18 bases between. Germline V gives CDR1 SGHTA, CDR2 FQGNSA. The CDR3 extends over 15 amino acids. Per the original methods: Amplification of reference gene primers was used by the study to estimate nucleated cell counts. Only in-frame clones appear in the TCRdb table, and some are missing; sequencing was by immunoSEQ multiplex PCR. V, J and clone size derive from that table, while D and trimming were established from the DNA sequence. The data show under 250,000 clones, with around four fifths seen just once and around 5.5% held by the top ten.

Sequenced input: peripheral blood. The gene calls are TRBV7-2 and TRBJ2-4, with D hard to call. This receptor was identified in a woman aged 60-75 years who had recovered from COVID-19. CDR3 sequence (DNA): TGTGCCAGCAGCCCTACCCCCCGGTCCAGGAACATTCAGTACTTC. This gives the protein CASSPTPRSRNIQYF.